The 21 T cell receptor beta chains in this list originate from one sample, sequenced in a study of T-cell reconstitution after alpha-beta-depleted transplantation in children. Preparation of the TCRbeta library involved a method that used unique molecular identifiers. TCRdb re-called the PCR reads with MiXCR, one entry per CDR3 protein. This table holds 230,000 or so distinct CDR3 sequences, about 9.6% found once. The specimen comprised PBMCs from the stem cell graft donor, sampled from the stem cell graft. The receptors here all came from a human donor who donated a stem cell graft to a child with SCID.

The sample holds many counts of this clonotype. The genes are TRBV2 and TRBJ1-3; no clear D. The V gene lost 1 base and the J gene lost 0 bases, with 7 bases spanning the gap. Germline CDR1 reads SNHLY; CDR2 reads FYNNEI. There are 15 residues in the CDR3. The CDR3 DNA sequence: TGTGCCAGCAGTGAAGAGGGCACCTCTGGAAACACCATATATTTT. This gives the protein CASSEEGTSGNTIYF.

This clonotype has more than one count but fewer than ten. The chain is built from TRBV25-1 and TRBJ2-7; TRBD1 matches at 8 bases. Germline CDR1 MGHDK, CDR2 SYGVNS. The CDR3 contains 15 residues. J lost 1 base, V lost 4 bases, and 6 bases had no gene match. CDR3 in DNA: TGTGCCAGCAGTGCCCCCGGACAGGGATCCTACGAGCAGTACTTC. Its protein product is CASSAPGQGSYEQYF.

The chain has TRBV20-1 and TRBJ1-1, with D uncertain. Germline V gene lookup returns CDR1 DFQATT and CDR2 SNEGSKA (reference sequence). V was cut by 3 bases and J by 0 bases, with 11 bases left in between. The length of the CDR3 is 14 residues. Written as DNA, the CDR3 is TGCAGTGCTAGCGGGCAGATCATGAACACTGAAGCTTTCTTT. Translation: CSASGQIMNTEAFF.

V usage is TRBV5-1 and J usage is TRBJ1-1, with D perhaps TRBD1 (5 bases). With 5 bases removed from V and 5 bases from J, the gap between germline ends came to 16 bases. The CDR3 consists of 14 residues. Germline V lookup: CDR1 SGHRS, CDR2 YFSETQ. The CDR3 sequence is CASSLPSGQTEAFF. As DNA, the CDR3 is TGCGCCAGCAGTCTCCCGTCAGGGCAGACTGAAGCTTTCTTT.

This clonotype came up many times. J is TRBJ1-4 and V is TRBV12-3 or TRBV12-4; D gene unclear. This CDR3 is built from 15 residues. Trimming pared 6 bases from V and 0 bases from J, leaving 11 bases between. CDR3: CASRADFSTNEKLFF. DNA for the CDR3: TGTGCCAGCAGGGCCGACTTCTCAACTAATGAAAAACTGTTTTTT.

This chain links TRBV4-2 with TRBJ2-3, with D uncertain. The CDR3 extends over 10 amino acids. Germline lookup yields CDR1 LGHNA and CDR2 YNFKEQ. The V gene lost 3 bases and the J gene lost 10 bases, with 5 bases spanning the gap. CDR3 nucleotides: TGTGCCAGCAGCCACGGGTCGCAGTATTTT. This sequence encodes CASSHGSQYF.

This clonotype was seen at least ten times. The rearrangement links TRBV6-5 to TRBJ2-2, with 9 bases identical to TRBD2. Trimming removed 5 bases from V and 0 bases from J; junction bases left unmatched: 7. The CDR3 has 17 residues. The germline V gene encodes CDR1 MNHEY and CDR2 SVGAGI. The CDR3 sequence: CASSPKAGGANTGELFF. The CDR3 coding sequence is TGTGCCAGCAGTCCCAAAGCGGGGGGCGCGAACACCGGGGAGCTGTTTTTT.

This clonotype was seen repeatedly, ten times or more. The chain recombines TRBV29-1 with TRBJ1-2; D perhaps matches TRBD1 (5 bases). Germline loops: CDR1 SQVTM, CDR2 ANQGSEA. The CDR3 contains 16 residues. V dropped 0 bases and J dropped 8 bases, with 22 bases sitting between them. The CDR3 sequence: CSVEELGRRGYVGYTF. The DNA of the CDR3 is TGCAGCGTTGAAGAATTGGGCAGGAGGGGCTATGTGGGCTACACCTTC. Filled out from reference TRBV29-1 and TRBJ1-2, the complete variable domain reads SAVISQKPSRDICQRGTSLTIQCQVDSQVTMMFWYRQQPGQSLTLIATANQGSEATYESGFVIDKFPISRPNLTFSTLTVSNMSPEDSSIYLCSVEELGRRGYVGYTFGSGTRLTVV.

This chain connects TRBV29-1 to TRBJ1-4, with D tentatively TRBD1 (5 bases). Germline CDR1 and CDR2: SQVTM and ANQGSEA. The CDR3 loop spans 13 amino acids. The germline V and J ends were trimmed by 7 bases and 4 bases, with 13 bases remaining between them. The CDR3 is CSADGGDNEKLFF. The CDR3 nucleotides read TGCAGCGCTGACGGGGGGGATAATGAAAAACTGTTTTTT.

This clonotype has at least ten counts. V usage is TRBV5-1 and J usage is TRBJ1-1; tentative D call: TRBD1 (6 bases). CDR3 length: 15 residues. Germline values: CDR1 SGHRS, CDR2 YFSETQ. V lost 1 base and J 6 bases, leaving 16 bases between the germline ends. The CDR3 sequence is CASSLSRGQGAEAFF. The DNA for the CDR3 is TGCGCCAGCAGCTTGAGCCGGGGGCAGGGAGCTGAAGCTTTCTTT.

This clonotype has a count of ten or more. V is TRBV20-1 and J is TRBJ2-1, with 9 nucleotides matching TRBD1. CDR1 and CDR2 (germline): DFQATT, SNEGSKA (reference sequence). CDR3 length equals 16 residues. J was trimmed by 5 bases and V by 3 bases; bases with no gene match: 11. The CDR3 reads CSASNYRGRFNNEQFF. CDR3 nucleotide sequence: TGCAGTGCTAGCAATTACAGGGGGCGCTTCAACAATGAGCAGTTCTTC.

In regard to this clonotype: This clone may be a read error of a much larger clone one base away. This chain connects TRBV12-3 or TRBV12-4 to TRBJ2-2; D unresolved. CDR3 size: 18 residues. The CDR3 bases are TGTACCAGCAGTTCCGCCGTAGAGCCGGCCATTTACACCGGGGAGCTGTTTTTT. Its protein is CTSSSAVEPAIYTGELFF.

In its sample, this clonotype was seen many times. The rearrangement links TRBV5-1 to TRBJ1-1; TRBD1 might be the D (5 bases). Germline assignment: CDR1 SGHRS and CDR2 YFSETQ. Trimming took off 4 bases at V and 1 base at J, with 14 bases between the two ends. This CDR3 spans 15 amino acids. CDR3 sequence (DNA): TGCGCCAGCAGCGGGGTGGGACGGCAGAACACTGAAGCTTTCTTT. The encoded protein is CASSGVGRQNTEAFF.

This clonotype was recorded many times. The chain joins TRBV5-1 to TRBJ2-1; D may be TRBD1 (6 bases). Trimming left V 5 bases short and J 7 bases short, with 19 bases between. The CDR3 extends over 15 amino acids. CDR1 and CDR2 (germline): SGHRS, YFSETQ. The CDR3 DNA reads TGCGCCAGCAGTCCATCATCAGGGGCTCGAAATGAGCAGTTCTTC. Its protein product is CASSPSSGARNEQFF.

This clonotype was detected many times. The chain has TRBV24-1 and TRBJ1-2; D perhaps matches TRBD1 (6 bases). Germline CDR1 reads KGHDR; CDR2 reads SFDVKD. The CDR3 contains 17 residues. V shed 0 bases and J shed 2 bases, with 15 bases lying between them. The CDR3 here is CATSDLKVRGANYGYTF. CDR3 sequence (DNA): TGTGCCACCAGTGATTTGAAGGTTCGGGGGGCCAACTATGGCTACACCTTC.

Many counts were recorded for this clonotype. The rearrangement links TRBV18 to TRBJ2-5; 13 positions agree with TRBD2. V lost 3 bases, J lost 3 bases, and 4 bases stayed unmatched. Germline V gene lookup returns CDR1 KGHSH and CDR2 LQKENI. The CDR3 sequence is 16 residues long. This CDR3 is CASSPLGLAGEETQYF. The CDR3 DNA reads as TGTGCCAGCTCACCCCTCGGACTAGCGGGAGAAGAGACCCAGTACTTC.

The V call is TRBV10-3, the J call TRBJ2-1; 9 bases are shared with TRBD2. The V and J ends lost 6 bases and 8 bases, in that order; junction bases with no gene match: 11. Germline V gene lookup returns CDR1 ENHRY and CDR2 SYGVKD. This CDR3 has 15 residues. CDR3 coding DNA: TGTGCCATCAGGCATGGGCGCGGGGGGGCCGATGAGCAGTTCTTC. Amino acids: CAIRHGRGGADEQFF.

In this sample, this clonotype turned up many times. CDR3 sequence reads: CASSLTVDRGNTEAFF. CDR3 nucleotides: TGTGCCAGCAGCTTAACTGTCGACAGGGGTAACACTGAAGCTTTCTTT. This chain connects TRBV7-3 to TRBJ1-1, with 8 bases lining up with TRBD1. V lost 0 bases, J lost 2 bases, and 5 bases stayed unmatched. Per germline, CDR1 SGHTA and CDR2 FQGTGA. This CDR3 comprises 16 residues. The variable domain in full, completed from reference TRBV7-3 and TRBJ1-1, reads GAGVSQTPSNKVTEKGKYVELRCDPISGHTALYWYRQSLGQGPEFLIYFQGTGAADDSGLPNDRFFAVRPEGSVSTLKIQRTERGDSAVYLCASSLTVDRGNTEAFFGQGTRLTVV.

The rearrangement joins TRBV24-1 to TRBJ2-2; D gene uncertain. The germline V gene has CDR1 KGHDR and CDR2 SFDVKD. V was shortened by 2 bases and J by 1 base, with 7 bases between the two germline ends. This CDR3 is built from 15 residues. The CDR3 DNA sequence: TGTGCCACCAGTGATTCCTGGCAGAACACCGGGGAGCTGTTTTTT. Translating gives CATSDSWQNTGELFF.

This clonotype showed up many times. The chain recombines TRBV7-3 with TRBJ1-1; D is unclear. Per the germline V gene, CDR1 is SGHTA and CDR2 is FQGTGA. The CDR3 sequence is 14 residues long. The V end was cut by 3 bases, the J end by 1 base, with 9 bases between. The CDR3 DNA reads as TGTGCCAGCAGCTTTCTGCAAAGGAACACTGAAGCTTTCTTT. It yields the protein CASSFLQRNTEAFF.

This clonotype was seen ten or more times. The chain links TRBV12-3 or TRBV12-4 to TRBJ1-2, with TRBD1 as a possible D gene (5 bases). V was shortened by 6 bases and J by 6 bases, with 8 bases between the two germline ends. This CDR3 is built from 11 residues. CDR3 in amino acids: CASSREHGYTF. The CDR3 nucleotides read TGTGCCAGCAGCAGGGAGCATGGCTACACCTTC.